What follows are 27 T cell receptor beta chains derived from one specimen sequenced in a study of T-cell memory formation after mild COVID-19. TCRdb itself ran the 5' RACE reads through MiXCR, one entry per CDR3 protein. Of hundreds of thousands of distinct CDR3 sequences listed, roughly 15% are singletons. Input material: PBMCs or a T cell subset sorted from them (not recorded which). All receptors come from a man between 18 and 35 years old who had mild COVID-19 (a few samples of this study predate the infection). Cell type and time point are not known.

The chain combines TRBV4-3 with TRBJ2-2; possibly TRBD1 for D (6 bases). This CDR3 comprises 18 residues. With 0 bases removed from V and 1 base from J, the gap between germline ends came to 15 bases. From germline, CDR1 is LGHNA and CDR2 YSLEER. CDR3 sequence: CASSQERQVILNTGELFF. The CDR3 DNA reads TGCGCCAGCAGCCAAGAAAGACAGGTTATTTTGAACACCGGGGAGCTGTTTTTT.

The chain couples TRBV5-1 to TRBJ1-2, with a possible D match to TRBD1 (5 bases). V gave up 0 bases and J gave up 3 bases, with 12 bases separating them. CDR1 and CDR2 from the germline V gene are SGHRS and YFSETQ. The CDR3 loop spans 15 amino acids. The CDR3: CASSLGSTGHYGYTF. The CDR3 nucleotides read TGCGCCAGCAGCTTGGGTAGTACAGGACACTATGGCTACACCTTC.

This clonotype was detected a few times. The V gene is TRBV7-9, the J gene TRBJ1-3; D call uncertain. The CDR3 sequence is 16 residues long. Germline CDR1 reads SEHNR; CDR2 reads FQNEAQ (reference sequence). The V and J ends lost 5 bases and 1 base respectively, with 15 bases between them. CDR3 coding DNA: TGTGCCAGCAGCCGACGATCCCCCGGTTCTGGAAACACCATATATTTT. Translated: CASSRRSPGSGNTIYF.

This clonotype was observed a handful of times. The genes are TRBV7-2 and TRBJ2-7; tentative D call: TRBD1 (7 bases). Germline V gives CDR1 SGHTA, CDR2 FQGNSA. Trimming cost V 5 bases and J 1 base, with 12 bases left between them. The CDR3 runs 14 residues. The CDR3 protein is CASSKGAGSYEQYF. CDR3 coding DNA: TGTGCCAGCAGCAAGGGGGCGGGGTCCTACGAGCAGTACTTC. The complete variable domain, with remaining parts taken from reference TRBV7-2 and TRBJ2-7, reads GAGVSQSPSNKVTEKGKDVELRCDPISGHTALYWYRQSLGQGLEFLIYFQGNSAPDKSGLPSDRFSAERTGGSVSTLTIQRTQQEDSAVYLCASSKGAGSYEQYFGPGTRLTVT.

This clonotype was counted at least ten times. V and J are TRBV2 and TRBJ1-2; 9 positions agree with TRBD1. Per germline, CDR1 SNHLY and CDR2 FYNNEI. The V segment lost 6 bases and the J segment 2 bases; nucleotides outside the gene matches: 13. This CDR3 has 17 amino acids. CDR3 coding DNA: TGTGCCAGCAGACCGGGACAGGGAATCGCAAGGAACTATGGCTACACCTTC. This translates into CASRPGQGIARNYGYTF.

V usage is TRBV20-1 and J usage is TRBJ1-1, with 7 nucleotides matching TRBD1. The ends lost 0 bases at V and 5 bases at J; junction bases unmatched: 9. There are 15 residues in the CDR3. CDR1 is DFQATT, CDR2 SNEGSKA, per germline (reference sequence). For the CDR3, the DNA is TGCAGTGCTAGAGAAGGATCGGCCAGGGGGACTGAAGCTTTCTTT. This encodes CSAREGSARGTEAFF.

This clonotype has a handful of counts. The CDR3 DNA reads as TGCGCCAGCAGCCTCGGGACAGTGACGAACACCGGGGAGCTGTTTTTT. Translation: CASSLGTVTNTGELFF. V and J are TRBV4-3 and TRBJ2-2, with 7 bases lining up with TRBD1. With 4 bases clipped from V and 0 bases from J, the junction kept 5 bases outside the gene matches. The CDR3 runs 16 residues. Germline loops: CDR1 LGHNA, CDR2 YSLEER.

This chain joins TRBV6-2 or TRBV6-3 and TRBJ1-5; D is unresolved. V was cut by 2 bases and J by 6 bases, with 11 bases left in between. This CDR3 has 14 residues. From germline, CDR1 is MNHEY and CDR2 SVGEGT. The CDR3 bases are TGTGCCAGCAGTTACGAGGAGTTCGTTCAGCCCCAGCATTTT. Encoded protein: CASSYEEFVQPQHF.

The rearrangement uses TRBV12-3 or TRBV12-4 and TRBJ1-5, with 7 bases identical to TRBD1. The CDR3 sequence is 14 residues long. V shed 6 bases and J 6 bases; nucleotides not matched to a gene: 8. CDR3 in DNA: TGTGCCAGCAGCAAGGACGGACAGGTTCAGCCCCAGCATTTT. Amino acids: CASSKDGQVQPQHF.

The J gene is TRBJ2-3, the V gene TRBV7-2, with D perhaps TRBD1 or TRBD2 (5 bases each). This CDR3 comprises 16 residues. V was shortened by 4 bases and J by 0 bases, with 14 bases between the two germline ends. Per the germline V gene, CDR1 is SGHTA and CDR2 is FQGNSA. CDR3 coding DNA: TGTGCCAGCAGCTCGAGCTCTGGGGGTAGCACAGATACGCAGTATTTT. As protein: CASSSSSGGSTDTQYF. Full variable domain (missing parts from reference TRBV7-2 and TRBJ2-3): GAGVSQSPSNKVTEKGKDVELRCDPISGHTALYWYRQSLGQGLEFLIYFQGNSAPDKSGLPSDRFSAERTGGSVSTLTIQRTQQEDSAVYLCASSSSSGGSTDTQYFGPGTRLTVL.

This clonotype was found a few times. V and J are TRBV7-9 and TRBJ1-1; D not certain. The CDR3 has 12 amino acids. Trimming left V 7 bases short and J 4 bases short, with 10 bases between. CDR1 and CDR2 (germline): SEHNR, FQNEAQ (reference sequence). CDR3 sequence reads: CASMRVGTEAFF. CDR3 DNA sequence: TGTGCCAGCATGCGAGTAGGCACTGAAGCTTTCTTT.

There are a few counts of this clonotype. The chain is built from TRBV5-4 and TRBJ2-1; D may be TRBD1 (6 bases). The CDR3 runs 13 residues. Per germline, CDR1 SGHNT and CDR2 YYREEE (reference sequence). The V gene lost 1 base and the J gene lost 6 bases, with 8 bases spanning the gap. The CDR3 bases are TGTGCCAGCAGCTTGCCAGGGGCCAATGAGCAGTTCTTC. Translating gives CASSLPGANEQFF.

The rearrangement uses TRBV11-2 and TRBJ2-1; possibly TRBD2 for D (7 bases). Germline CDR1 reads SGHAT; CDR2 reads FQNNGV. The CDR3 is 16 residues long. Trimming took off 6 bases at V and 7 bases at J, with 22 bases between the two ends. In nucleotides, the CDR3 is TGTGCCAGCAGTCCGGGGAGGGGGGGAGATGAAAATGAGCAGTTCTTC. Translated: CASSPGRGGDENEQFF.

The J gene is TRBJ2-7, the V gene TRBV27; D assignment may be TRBD1 or TRBD2 (5 bases each). This CDR3 spans 13 amino acids. Germline V gives CDR1 MNHEY, CDR2 SMNVEV (reference sequence). V was clipped by 5 bases and J by 6 bases, with 14 bases between them. The CDR3 DNA reads TGTGCCAGCAGTCCCTATGGGGGTTTCGAGCAGTACGTC. This sequence encodes CASSPYGGFEQYV.

The chain employs TRBV2 and TRBJ2-7; TRBD1 matches 7 bases. CDR1 SNHLY and CDR2 FYNNEI come from the germline V gene. There are 14 residues in the CDR3. The DNA for the CDR3 is TGTGCCAGCAGTGAGACACAGGGGTTTGCCGAGAAGTACGTC. It translates to CASSETQGFAEKYV.

V usage is TRBV12-3 or TRBV12-4 and J usage is TRBJ2-3, with D maybe TRBD2 (7 bases). V shed 0 bases and J shed 0 bases, with 13 bases lying between them. CDR3 size: 17 residues. CDR3 loop: CASSLALGGGSTDTQYF. In nucleotides, the CDR3 is TGTGCCAGCAGTTTAGCGCTGGGGGGGGGCAGCACAGATACGCAGTATTTT.

The table lists this clonotype with a few counts. V usage is TRBV4-1 and J usage is TRBJ2-1; TRBD2 matches 7 bases. Looked up from germline, CDR1 is MGHRA and CDR2 is YSYEKL. This CDR3 spans 16 amino acids. Trimming removed 4 bases from V and 0 bases from J; junction bases left unmatched: 6. The CDR3 reads CASSPFGGNSYNEQFF. DNA of the CDR3: TGCGCCAGCAGCCCTTTCGGGGGGAACTCCTACAATGAGCAGTTCTTC.

This clonotype has more than one count but fewer than ten. The rearrangement joins TRBV7-9 to TRBJ1-1, with 9 bases that match TRBD1. Germline CDR1 SEHNR, CDR2 FQNEAQ (reference sequence). The junction had 2 bases not matched to a gene; V was cut back by 9 bases and J by 0 bases. The CDR3 length is 13 residues. CDR3 protein: CASWTGVNTEAFF. CDR3 nucleotide sequence: TGTGCCAGTTGGACAGGGGTGAACACTGAAGCTTTCTTT. Together with reference TRBV7-9 and TRBJ1-1, the CDR3 gives the full variable domain: DTGVSQNPRHKITKRGQNVTFRCDPISEHNRLYWYRQTLGQGPEFLTYFQNEAQLEKSRLLSDRFSAERPKGSFSTLEIQRTEQGDSAMYLCASWTGVNTEAFFGQGTRLTVV.

This clonotype was detected many times. This sequence joins TRBV20-1 and TRBJ2-1, with TRBD2 identical over 11 bases. Germline CDR1 is DFQATT and CDR2 is SNEGSKA (reference sequence). The V segment lost 6 bases and the J segment 9 bases; nucleotides outside the gene matches: 10. There are 14 residues in the CDR3. The CDR3 DNA follows: TGCAGTGCCGCAAATAGCGGGGGGGCCTCTGAGCAGTTCTTC. Translating gives CSAANSGGASEQFF.

The chain combines TRBV11-2 with TRBJ1-1; no firm D call. This CDR3 is built from 14 residues. Germline loops: CDR1 SGHAT, CDR2 FQNNGV. V was pared by 1 base and J by 2 bases, with 8 bases between. CDR3 in amino acids: CASSLVPSNTEAFF. The CDR3 nucleotides read TGTGCCAGCAGCTTAGTTCCCAGTAACACTGAAGCTTTCTTT.

This clonotype came up a few times. The genes are TRBV5-1 and TRBJ1-1, with 7 nucleotides matching TRBD1. V was pared by 3 bases and J by 0 bases, with 2 bases of the junction left unmatched. CDR1 SGHRS and CDR2 YFSETQ come from the germline V gene. The CDR3 has 14 residues. CDR3 residues: CASSYDRVNTEAFF. The CDR3 DNA reads TGCGCCAGCAGCTATGACAGGGTGAACACTGAAGCTTTCTTT.

This clonotype was seen just once. The CDR3 sequence: CASSSSDQANYGYTF. The CDR3 bases are TGCGCCAGCAGTAGCAGTGATCAAGCTAACTATGGCTACACCTTC. The V and J genes are TRBV4-3 and TRBJ1-2; D remains ambiguous. The germline V gene encodes CDR1 LGHNA and CDR2 YSLEER. V was cut by 6 bases and J by 0 bases, with 14 bases left in between. There are 15 residues in the CDR3.

This clonotype has more than one count but fewer than ten. The gene calls are TRBV7-6 and TRBJ2-2; TRBD2 matches at 8 bases. This CDR3 is built from 16 residues. Germline CDR1 reads SGHVS; CDR2 reads FNYEAQ. V was clipped by 1 base and J by 1 base; unmatched bases: 2. CDR3 DNA: TGTGCCAGCAGCTTAGGACTAGCGAAGAACACCGGGGAGCTGTTTTTT. The encoded protein is CASSLGLAKNTGELFF.

The gene calls are TRBV7-3 and TRBJ2-1; 8 positions match TRBD2. Germline V lookup: CDR1 SGHTA, CDR2 FQGTGA. This CDR3 region has 15 residues. Trimming cost V 5 bases and J 5 bases; bases outside gene matches: 8. The CDR3 nucleotides read TGTGCCAGCAGCCATCTCGGGGGGGCCGACAATGAGCAGTTCTTC. It codes for CASSHLGGADNEQFF. Looking up the rest from reference TRBV7-3 and TRBJ2-1 gives the full variable domain: GAGVSQTPSNKVTEKGKYVELRCDPISGHTALYWYRQSLGQGPEFLIYFQGTGAADDSGLPNDRFFAVRPEGSVSTLKIQRTERGDSAVYLCASSHLGGADNEQFFGPGTRLTVL.

The rearrangement links TRBV10-3 to TRBJ1-5, with 10 bases matching TRBD1. The CDR3 loop spans 14 amino acids. V shed 9 bases and J 5 bases; nucleotides not matched to a gene: 7. Per germline, CDR1 ENHRY and CDR2 SYGVKD. Here the CDR3 reads CAIRTGGDDQPQHF. Here the CDR3 DNA reads TGTGCCATTCGGACAGGGGGGGATGATCAGCCCCAGCATTTT.

The chain uses TRBV5-4 and TRBJ1-6, with D uncertain. Germline V gives CDR1 SGHNT, CDR2 YYREEE (reference sequence). V was shortened by 0 bases and J by 11 bases, with 6 bases between the two germline ends. This CDR3 spans 12 amino acids. CDR3 sequence reads: CASSLGQTPLHF. In DNA form, the CDR3 reads TGTGCCAGCAGCTTGGGGCAGACACCCCTCCACTTT.

The genes are TRBV28 and TRBJ2-7; D possibly uses TRBD1 or TRBD2 (6 bases each). Per the germline V gene, CDR1 is MDHEN and CDR2 is SYDVKM. The ends were cut back, 3 bases at V and 3 bases at J, with 15 bases in the middle. The CDR3 totals 15 residues. The DNA for the CDR3 is TGTGCCAGCAGTTTGAGGGGGGCGGCTCACTACGAGCAGTACGTC. Residues: CASSLRGAAHYEQYV.